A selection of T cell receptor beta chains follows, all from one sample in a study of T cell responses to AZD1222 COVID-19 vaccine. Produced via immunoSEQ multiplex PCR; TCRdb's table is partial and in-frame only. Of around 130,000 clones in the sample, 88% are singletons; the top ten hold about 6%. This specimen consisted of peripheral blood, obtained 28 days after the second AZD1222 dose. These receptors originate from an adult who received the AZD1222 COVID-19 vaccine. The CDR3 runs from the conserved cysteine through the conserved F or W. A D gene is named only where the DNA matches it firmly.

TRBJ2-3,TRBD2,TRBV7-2,CASSLRMSGDTDTQYF,TGTGCCAGCAGCTTACGGATGAGCGGGGACACAGATACGCAGTATTTT
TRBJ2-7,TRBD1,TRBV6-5,CASSRQGFGNYEQYF,TGTGCCAGCAGCCGACAGGGATTCGGAAACTACGAGCAGTACTTC
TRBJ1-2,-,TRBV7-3,CASSLSHNYGYTF,TGTGCCAGCAGCCTTTCCCACAACTATGGCTACACCTTC
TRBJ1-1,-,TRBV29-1,CSVEDRGTRQAFF,TGCAGCGTTGAAGATCGGGGCACTAGGCAAGCTTTCTTT
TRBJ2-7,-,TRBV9,CASSRTYEQYF,TGTGCCAGCAGCCGAACCTACGAGCAGTACTTC
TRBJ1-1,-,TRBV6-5,CASSLGHLGNTEAFF,TGTGCCAGCAGTTTGGGACACCTAGGGAACACTGAAGCTTTCTTT
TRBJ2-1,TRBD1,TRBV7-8,CASSSDRGMESYNEQFF,TGTGCCAGCAGCTCAGACAGGGGGATGGAGTCCTACAATGAGCAGTTCTTC
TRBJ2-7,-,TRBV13,CASSLVGGGSYEQYF,TGTGCCAGCAGCTTAGTCGGAGGGGGCTCCTACGAGCAGTACTTC
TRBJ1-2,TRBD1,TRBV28,CASRADREADYGYTF,TGTGCCAGCAGAGCGGACAGGGAGGCGGACTATGGCTACACCTTC
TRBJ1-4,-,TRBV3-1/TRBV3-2,CASSQDPTQGVYEKLFF,TGTGCCAGCAGCCAAGATCCAACGCAGGGAGTGTATGAAAAACTGTTTTTT